Presented here are 18 T cell receptor beta chains from one specimen sequenced in a study of blood T cells in healthy people across ages. Primed by a sample-barcoded 5' primer and a J-beta primer mix, a second PCR proceeded for 7 to 11 cycles. Each CDR3 protein gets one entry after TCRdb re-called the 5' RACE reads with MiXCR. This sample has more than 800,000 distinct CDR3 sequences, with 40% to 50% found just once. The material sequenced was blood. Receptor source: a woman in her sixties or seventies in good health.

On this clonotype: An end of the junction differs from the germline gene, which may be a read error. This chain connects TRBV13 to TRBJ2-3, with 8 positions matching TRBD2. Germline V gene data show CDR1 as PRHDT and CDR2 as FYEKMQ (reference sequence). CDR3 length: 18 amino acids. Here the CDR3 reads CAGSLAEGLAGFTDTQYF. The DNA of the CDR3 is TGTGCCGGCAGCTTAGCGGAGGGCCTAGCGGGTTTCACAGATACGCAGTATTTT. Filled out from reference TRBV13 and TRBJ2-3, the complete variable domain reads AAGVIQSPRHLIKEKRETATLKCYPIPRHDTVYWYQQGPGQDPQFLISFYEKMQSDKGSIPDRFSAQQFSDYHSELNMSSLELGDSALYFCAGSLAEGLAGFTDTQYFGPGTRLTVL.

V and J are TRBV7-8 and TRBJ2-5, with D possibly matching TRBD1 (6 bases). The CDR3 is 15 residues long. Trimming left V 5 bases short and J 2 bases short, with 15 bases between. The germline V gene encodes CDR1 SGHVS and CDR2 FQNEAQ. The CDR3 is CASSKGHQVQETQYF. CDR3 sequence (DNA): TGTGCCAGCAGCAAGGGACACCAAGTGCAAGAGACCCAGTACTTC.

This chain joins TRBV9 and TRBJ2-1; TRBD1 matches at 7 bases. CDR1 SGDLS and CDR2 YYNGEE come from the germline V gene. Trimming removed 6 bases from V and 8 bases from J; junction bases left unmatched: 5. CDR3 length equals 12 residues. CDR3 DNA: TGTGCCAGCAACAGGGGAAGCGATGAGCAGTTCTTC. This encodes CASNRGSDEQFF. Combining the CDR3 with reference TRBV9 and TRBJ2-1 gives the whole variable domain DSGVTQTPKHLITATGQRVTLRCSPRSGDLSVYWYQQSLDQGLQFLIQYYNGEERAKGNILERFSAQQFPDLHSELNLSSLELGDSALYFCASNRGSDEQFFGPGTRLTVL.

The CDR3 DNA reads TGCAGTGCTAGCTCTCTAAAGGCAGATACGCAGTATTTT. Its protein is CSASSLKADTQYF. The rearrangement joins TRBV20-1 to TRBJ2-3; D not resolved. The CDR3 consists of 13 residues. From germline, CDR1 is DFQATT and CDR2 SNEGSKA (reference sequence). V lost 3 bases and J 4 bases, leaving 11 bases between the germline ends.

The gene calls are TRBV6-5 and TRBJ2-3; the D is unclear. Germline values: CDR1 MNHEY, CDR2 SVGAGI. Trimming took 0 bases from V and 5 from J, leaving 12 bases between them. This CDR3 is 15 amino acids long. The CDR3 sequence: CASSYSGRARDTQYF. The CDR3 DNA reads TGTGCCAGCAGTTACTCGGGAAGAGCCCGAGATACGCAGTATTTT.

This clonotype was seen a few times. The chain joins TRBV7-2 to TRBJ2-7; 7 nucleotides match TRBD1. The CDR3 totals 15 residues. The germline CDR1 and CDR2 sequences are SGHTA and FQGNSA. V lost 4 bases, J lost 1 base, and 7 bases stayed unmatched. The CDR3 spells CASSSQGIGSYEQYF. The CDR3 DNA is TGTGCCAGCAGCTCACAGGGGATAGGGTCCTACGAGCAGTACTTC. Combining the CDR3 with reference TRBV7-2 and TRBJ2-7 gives the whole variable domain GAGVSQSPSNKVTEKGKDVELRCDPISGHTALYWYRQSLGQGLEFLIYFQGNSAPDKSGLPSDRFSAERTGGSVSTLTIQRTQQEDSAVYLCASSSQGIGSYEQYFGPGTRLTVT.

This clonotype was observed many times. The chain carries TRBV27 and TRBJ1-2, with 8 bases aligning to TRBD1. Unmatched junction bases numbered 5, after V lost 5 bases and J lost 6 bases. The CDR3 is 13 amino acids. Germline V gives CDR1 MNHEY, CDR2 SMNVEV (reference sequence). The CDR3 protein is CASSTGTGNGYTF. The DNA for the CDR3 is TGTGCCAGCAGTACAGGGACAGGCAATGGCTACACCTTC.

This clonotype turned up a few times. V usage is TRBV12-3 or TRBV12-4 and J usage is TRBJ2-7, with D perhaps matching TRBD1 (6 bases). Trimming removed 8 bases from V and 7 bases from J, with 18 bases in between. The CDR3 loop spans 13 amino acids. CDR3 in amino acids: CASLRDTDNEQYF. CDR3 nucleotides: TGTGCCAGCCTACGGGACACCGACAATGAGCAGTACTTC.

The genes are TRBV7-9 and TRBJ1-1; 9 nucleotides agree with TRBD1. The CDR3 runs 14 residues. Germline trimming cut 5 bases from V and 5 bases from J; bases unmatched to any gene: 6. CDR1 and CDR2 from the germline V gene are SEHNR and FQNEAQ (reference sequence). Here the CDR3 reads CASSPTGGWTEAFF. The CDR3 coding sequence is TGTGCCAGCAGCCCAACAGGGGGCTGGACTGAAGCTTTCTTT.

The chain couples TRBV6-1 to TRBJ2-7, with 7 bases aligning to TRBD1. V was clipped by 7 bases and J by 4 bases; unmatched bases: 7. This CDR3 region has 13 residues. Germline values: CDR1 MNHNS, CDR2 SASEGT. This CDR3 reads CASTLRQGYEQYF. The CDR3 coding sequence is TGTGCCAGCACCTTGAGACAGGGTTACGAGCAGTACTTC.

This clonotype was counted only a few times. V usage is TRBV20-1 and J usage is TRBJ2-3; perhaps TRBD2 as D (5 bases). The germline CDR1 and CDR2 sequences are DFQATT and SNEGSKA (reference sequence). CDR3 size: 13 residues. With 2 bases removed from V and 4 bases from J, the gap between germline ends came to 10 bases. CDR3 sequence: CSARLSGPDTQYF. As DNA, the CDR3 is TGCAGTGCTAGACTCAGCGGACCAGATACGCAGTATTTT.

This clonotype came up a few times. The V gene is TRBV24-1, the J gene TRBJ1-1, with 7 bases lining up with TRBD1. The CDR3 runs to 14 residues. Germline CDR1 is KGHDR and CDR2 is SFDVKD. Trimming removed 4 bases from V and 5 bases from J; junction bases left unmatched: 6. The CDR3 reads CATSDPDRETEAFF. The DNA for the CDR3 is TGTGCCACCAGTGACCCCGACAGGGAGACTGAAGCTTTCTTT.

Only a few counts were recorded for this clonotype. The chain links TRBV6-6 to TRBJ1-2; maybe TRBD1 (5 bases). Germline V gene data show CDR1 as MNHNY and CDR2 as SVGAGI (reference sequence). The CDR3 extends over 13 amino acids. Trimming took 7 bases from V and 2 from J, leaving 11 bases between them. The chain's CDR3 is CASIWGPNYGYTF. The CDR3 DNA reads as TGTGCCAGCATTTGGGGCCCCAACTATGGCTACACCTTC.

This clonotype came up a few times. CDR3 DNA: TGTGCCAGCAGCGTAACTAGCGTCGAGACCCAGTACTTC. The encoded protein is CASSVTSVETQYF. The V call is TRBV9, the J call TRBJ2-5; 7 nucleotides line up with TRBD2. This CDR3 region has 13 residues. Germline CDR1 SGDLS, CDR2 YYNGEE. V lost 1 base and J lost 5; bases outside the gene matches: 2.

This clonotype was found a few times. The DNA for the CDR3 is TGTGCCAGCAGCCCCGGGACCGAGACAGATACGCAGTATTTT. Protein sequence: CASSPGTETDTQYF. The V call is TRBV7-9, the J call TRBJ2-3; D possibly uses TRBD1 or TRBD2 (5 bases each). CDR1 and CDR2 from the germline V gene are SEHNR and FQNEAQ (reference sequence). The germline V and J ends were trimmed by 5 bases and 3 bases, with 12 bases remaining between them. This CDR3 contains 14 residues.

CDR3 bases: TGTGCCAGCGGTCATGGACTGGGACCCTCCTACAATGAGCAGTTCTTC. Its protein product is CASGHGLGPSYNEQFF. The chain joins TRBV6-8 to TRBJ2-1; D may match TRBD1 or TRBD2 (5 bases each). This CDR3 region has 16 residues. Between the trimmed V and J ends, which lost 8 bases and 0 bases, there was a span of 17 bases. Germline V gives CDR1 MNHGY, CDR2 SAAAGT.

The rearrangement links TRBV5-6 to TRBJ2-1; TRBD2 matches 9 bases. The CDR3 length is 16 residues. With V trimmed by 3 bases and J by 7 bases, 11 bases remained unmatched. CDR1 and CDR2 from the germline V gene are SGHDT and YYEEEE. The CDR3 region is CASSYFPSGNRNEQFF. CDR3 nucleotide sequence: TGTGCCAGCAGCTATTTTCCTAGCGGGAATAGGAATGAGCAGTTCTTC.

This sequence joins TRBV29-1 and TRBJ2-3; D is unclear. With 0 bases removed from V and 4 bases from J, the gap between germline ends came to 5 bases. CDR3 size: 12 residues. Germline lookup yields CDR1 SQVTM and CDR2 ANQGSEA. DNA of the CDR3: TGCAGCGTTGAAGATCCGGCAGATACGCAGTATTTT. This sequence encodes CSVEDPADTQYF.